This T cell receptor beta chain appears in the sequencing data of a study of cytomegalovirus exposure and HLA in healthy donors. Turning to the study itself: Drawn from HLA-typed donors, about 85 million unique TCRs were held in an early data release. Study-wide points: Most of the CMV-associated TCR beta chains (in a later analysis) appeared to be HLA-restricted. HLA alleles showed associations with 16,951 TCR beta sequences in a later analysis, at a 0.05 false discovery rate.

Notes on this clone: Its antigen remains unknown.

A multiplex PCR was run with 60 Vbeta primers and 13 Jbeta primers. Source study methods: Unique TCR beta chains totaled some 88 million in a later count, with approximately 11 million of them shared. Here immunoSEQ multiplex PCR was the method, and the copy in TCRdb shows in-frame clones only, minus some. The D gene and trimming were derived from the DNA, and the V and J assignments and clone size from that table. The data hold roughly 190,000 clones, with about 85% observed a single time. The TCR comes from a woman aged 45 to 65 in good health and CMV-seronegative. Sequenced material: PBMCs.

This chain's CDR3 is CASSLIYRVEFADTQYF. The CDR3 DNA reads TGCGCCAGCAGCCTCATATACAGGGTAGAGTTTGCAGATACGCAGTATTTT. The J gene is TRBJ2-3, the V gene TRBV5-1; D possibly corresponds to TRBD1 (6 bases). Germline loops: CDR1 SGHRS, CDR2 YFSETQ. The CDR3 is 17 residues long. Trimming took 4 bases from V and 4 from J, leaving 22 bases between them.